This entry is about one T cell receptor (beta chain). As yet, its antigen is unknown. Naive CD8 cells comprised CD45RO-negative, CCR7-positively selected cells, excluding terminally differentiated effector memory CD45RA+ cells. This sample was included in a study of shared clonotypes between healthy human individuals. Study-wide points: Rarefaction gave evidence that sorted-subset sequencing remained incomplete despite large depth. Richness estimates generally favored naive over memory subsets. When compared with the clonotypes that were shared by all four sorted-subset donors, the non-shared clonotypes turned out to have lower generation probabilities.

Over several immunoSEQ plates, each subset's genomic DNA was distributed in even portions. Using immunoSEQ multiplex PCR, the repertoire was profiled, and TCRdb retains in-frame clones only, with some absent. This sample has over 2,000,000 clones; roughly 93% occur once, and the top ten carry 1.5% to 2%. The CDR3 has 10 amino acids. Germline V CDR1 and CDR2: DFQATT, SNEGSKA (reference sequence). Deletions cut 0 bases from V and 8 bases from J, with 4 bases between. Sequenced input: naive CD8+ T cells from PBMCs. The sequence was obtained from a man aged 18 to 35 in good health. Some clones in this sample may be carry-over from other donors' samples. The rearrangement joins TRBV20-1 to TRBJ1-2, with no clear D. The CDR3 coding sequence is TGCAGTGCTAGAGATGAGGGCTACACCTTC. It translates to CSARDEGYTF.